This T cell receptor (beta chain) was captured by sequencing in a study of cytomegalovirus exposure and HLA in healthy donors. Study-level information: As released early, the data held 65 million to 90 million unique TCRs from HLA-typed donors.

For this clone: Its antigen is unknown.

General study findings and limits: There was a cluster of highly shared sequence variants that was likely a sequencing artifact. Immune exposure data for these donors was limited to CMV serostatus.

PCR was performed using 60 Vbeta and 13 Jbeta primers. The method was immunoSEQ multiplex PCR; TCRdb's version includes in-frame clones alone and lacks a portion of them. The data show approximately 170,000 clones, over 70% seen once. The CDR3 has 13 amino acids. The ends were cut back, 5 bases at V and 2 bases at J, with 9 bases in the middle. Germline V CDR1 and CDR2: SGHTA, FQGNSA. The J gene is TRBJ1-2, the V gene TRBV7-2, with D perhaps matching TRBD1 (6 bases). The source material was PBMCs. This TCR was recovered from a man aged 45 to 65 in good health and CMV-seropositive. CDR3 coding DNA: TGTGCCAGCAGCCCGGACAGAAACTATGGCTACACCTTC. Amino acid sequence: CASSPDRNYGYTF.